The entry that follows covers one T cell receptor (beta chain) sequence. The entry originates in a study of control samples from healthy donors and cancer patients. Generated by immunoSEQ multiplex PCR, the TCRdb table keeps only in-frame clones and is missing some. Here the sample spans more than 95,000 clones, 83% being singletons. The clonotype originates from a woman between 50 and 59 years old in good health. Input material: blood.

As DNA, the CDR3 is TGTGCCACCAGCGAGGGCAATCAGCCCCAGCATTTT. This codes for CATSEGNQPQHF. This chain connects TRBV15 to TRBJ1-5, with D unclear. Looked up from germline, CDR1 is LNHNV and CDR2 is YYDKDF (reference sequence). Trimming shortened V by 5 bases and J by 2 bases, and 4 bases separated the two germline ends. CDR3 size: 12 residues.